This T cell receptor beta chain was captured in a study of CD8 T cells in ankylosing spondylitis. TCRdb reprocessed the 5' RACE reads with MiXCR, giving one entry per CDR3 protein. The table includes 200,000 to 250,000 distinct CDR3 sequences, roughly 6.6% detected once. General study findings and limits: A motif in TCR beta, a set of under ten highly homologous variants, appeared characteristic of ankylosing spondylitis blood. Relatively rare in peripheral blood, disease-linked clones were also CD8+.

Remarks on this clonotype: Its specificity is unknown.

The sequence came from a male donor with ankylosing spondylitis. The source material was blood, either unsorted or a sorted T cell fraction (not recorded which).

The CDR3 protein is CASGGNLGNIQYF. The DNA for the CDR3 is TGTGCCAGCGGAGGGAACTTGGGAAACATTCAGTACTTC. The V gene is TRBV3-1, the J gene TRBJ2-4; D perhaps matches TRBD2 (6 bases). V gave up 8 bases and J gave up 6 bases, with 14 bases separating them. The length of the CDR3 is 13 residues. CDR1 LGHDT and CDR2 YNNKEL come from the germline V gene (reference sequence).